This paragraph covers one TCR beta chain sequence. Its target is not known. This entry belongs to a study of neoadjuvant nivolumab and ipilimumab in lung cancer. Study details: The combination arm added day-1 ipilimumab 1 mg/kg to nivolumab 3 mg/kg on days 1, 15, 29.

TCRdb's copy holds only in-frame clones and misses some; the assay was immunoSEQ multiplex PCR. The sample holds about 30,000 clones, about 92% seen once. Study results and caveats: Compared with tumor-adjacent uninvolved lung, resected tumors showed greater richness and clonality. Pretherapy blood TCR richness correlated positively with resected tumor richness. A small number of samples were TCR sequenced.

The CDR3 consists of 15 residues. Trimming left V 0 bases short and J 5 bases short, with 14 bases between. Per the germline V gene, CDR1 is MGHRA and CDR2 is YSYEKL. The receptor was derived from an adult with non-small cell lung cancer. The specimen comprised peripheral blood, sampled after neoadjuvant nivolumab, alone or with ipilimumab, at or shortly before surgery. J is TRBJ2-7 and V is TRBV4-1; the D gene is possibly TRBD2 (5 bases). CDR3 nucleotides: TGCGCCAGCAGCCAAGAATCGGGGAGTAGGAACGAGCAGTACTTC. Amino acids: CASSQESGSRNEQYF.